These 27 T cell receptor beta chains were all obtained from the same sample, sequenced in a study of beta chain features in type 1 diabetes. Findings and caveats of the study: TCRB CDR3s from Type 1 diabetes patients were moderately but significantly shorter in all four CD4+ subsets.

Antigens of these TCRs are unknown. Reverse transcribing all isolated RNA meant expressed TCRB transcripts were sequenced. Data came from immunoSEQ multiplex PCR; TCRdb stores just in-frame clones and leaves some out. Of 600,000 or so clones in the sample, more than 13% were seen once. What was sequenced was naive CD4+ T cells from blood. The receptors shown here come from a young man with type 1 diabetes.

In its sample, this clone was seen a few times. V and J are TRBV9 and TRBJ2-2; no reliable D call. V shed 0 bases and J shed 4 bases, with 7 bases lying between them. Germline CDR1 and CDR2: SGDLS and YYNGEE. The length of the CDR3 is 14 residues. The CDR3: CASSVVPLTGELFF. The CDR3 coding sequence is TGTGCCAGCAGCGTAGTTCCGCTCACCGGGGAGCTGTTTTTT.

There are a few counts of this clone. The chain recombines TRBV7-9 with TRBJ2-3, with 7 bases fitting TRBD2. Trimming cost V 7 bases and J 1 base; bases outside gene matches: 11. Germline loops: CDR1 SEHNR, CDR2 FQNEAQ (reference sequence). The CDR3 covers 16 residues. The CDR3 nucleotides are TGTGCCAGCACCCCATTGGGGGGGGAACGCACAGATACGCAGTATTTT. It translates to CASTPLGGERTDTQYF.

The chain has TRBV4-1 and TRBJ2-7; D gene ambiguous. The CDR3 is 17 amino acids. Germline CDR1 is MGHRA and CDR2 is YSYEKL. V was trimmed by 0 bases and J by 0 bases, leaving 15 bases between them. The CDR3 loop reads CASSQDLIPASSYEQYF. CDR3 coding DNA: TGCGCCAGCAGCCAAGACCTCATCCCGGCGAGCTCCTACGAGCAGTACTTC.

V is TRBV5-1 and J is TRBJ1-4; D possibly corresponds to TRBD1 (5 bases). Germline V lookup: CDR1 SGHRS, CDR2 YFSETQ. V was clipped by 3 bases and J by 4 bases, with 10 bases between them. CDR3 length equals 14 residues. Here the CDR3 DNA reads TGCGCCAGCAGCTCAGGACAAGTTAATGAAAAACTGTTTTTT. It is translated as CASSSGQVNEKLFF.

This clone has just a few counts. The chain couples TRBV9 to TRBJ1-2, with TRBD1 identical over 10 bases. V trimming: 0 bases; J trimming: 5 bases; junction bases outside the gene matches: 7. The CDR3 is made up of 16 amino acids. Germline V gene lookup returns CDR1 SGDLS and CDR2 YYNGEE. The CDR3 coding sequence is TGTGCCAGCAGCGTAGTAAGGGGACAGGGGAGTTATGGCTACACCTTC. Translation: CASSVVRGQGSYGYTF.

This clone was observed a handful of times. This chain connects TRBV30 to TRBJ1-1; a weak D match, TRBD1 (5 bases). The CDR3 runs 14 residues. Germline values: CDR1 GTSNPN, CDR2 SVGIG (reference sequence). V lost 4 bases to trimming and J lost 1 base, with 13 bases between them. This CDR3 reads CAWIPGLTNTEAFF. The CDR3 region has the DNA TGTGCCTGGATTCCGGGACTTACGAACACTGAAGCTTTCTTT.

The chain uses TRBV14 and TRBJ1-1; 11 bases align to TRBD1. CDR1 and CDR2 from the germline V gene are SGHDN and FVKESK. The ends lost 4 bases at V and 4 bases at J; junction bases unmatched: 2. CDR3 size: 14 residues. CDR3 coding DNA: TGTGCCAGCAGCCGGACAGGGGGCCGCACTGAAGCTTTCTTT. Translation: CASSRTGGRTEAFF.

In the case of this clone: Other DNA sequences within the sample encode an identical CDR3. The CDR3 nucleotides read TGCAGCGTTGAGGGACAGGGGGCGGGCGGCTACACCTTC. Translation: CSVEGQGAGGYTF. The chain recombines TRBV29-1 with TRBJ1-2, with TRBD1 matching 12 bases. This CDR3 comprises 13 residues. Germline V gives CDR1 SQVTM, CDR2 ANQGSEA. Trimming took 3 bases from V and 8 from J; bases not matched to a gene: 4.

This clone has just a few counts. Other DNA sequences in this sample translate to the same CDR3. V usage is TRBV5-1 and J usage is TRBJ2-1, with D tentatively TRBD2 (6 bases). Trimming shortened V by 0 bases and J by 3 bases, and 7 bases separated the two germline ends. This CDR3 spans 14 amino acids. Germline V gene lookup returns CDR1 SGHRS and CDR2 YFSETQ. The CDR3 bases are TGCGCCAGCAGCTTGGACGGGAGCTACAATGAGCAGTTCTTC. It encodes CASSLDGSYNEQFF.

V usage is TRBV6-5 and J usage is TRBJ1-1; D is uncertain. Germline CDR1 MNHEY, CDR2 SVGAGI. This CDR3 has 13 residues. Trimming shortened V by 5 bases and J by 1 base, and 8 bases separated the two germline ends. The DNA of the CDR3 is TGTGCCAGCAGTCCGACACGGAACACTGAAGCTTTCTTT. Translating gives CASSPTRNTEAFF.

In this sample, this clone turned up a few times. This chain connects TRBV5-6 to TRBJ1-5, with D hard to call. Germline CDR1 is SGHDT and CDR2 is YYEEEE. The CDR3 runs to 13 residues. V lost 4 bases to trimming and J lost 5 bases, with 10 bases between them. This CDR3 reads CASSPNPDQPQHF. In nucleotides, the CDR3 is TGTGCCAGCAGCCCCAACCCTGATCAGCCCCAGCATTTT.

The CDR3 coding sequence is TGTGCCAGCTCACGGCCTAGCGGTAACACCGGGGAGCTGTTTTTT. Translating it yields CASSRPSGNTGELFF. V and J are TRBV18 and TRBJ2-2, with TRBD2 matching 7 bases. Per the germline V gene, CDR1 is KGHSH and CDR2 is LQKENI. CDR3 size: 15 residues. The V gene end was trimmed by 4 bases and the J gene end by 2 bases; junction bases not matched to a gene: 4.

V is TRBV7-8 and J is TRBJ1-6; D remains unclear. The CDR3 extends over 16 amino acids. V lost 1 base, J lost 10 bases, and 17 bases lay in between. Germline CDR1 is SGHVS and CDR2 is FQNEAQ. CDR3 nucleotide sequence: TGTGCCAGCAGCTTAGGTGGGAGTGGGGTTGAGTCACCCCTCCACTTT. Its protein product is CASSLGGSGVESPLHF. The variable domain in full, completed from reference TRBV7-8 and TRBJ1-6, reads GAGVSQSPRYKVAKRGQDVALRCDPISGHVSLFWYQQALGQGPEFLTYFQNEAQLDKSGLPSDRFFAERPEGSVSTLKIQRTQQEDSAVYLCASSLGGSGVESPLHFGNGTRLTVT.

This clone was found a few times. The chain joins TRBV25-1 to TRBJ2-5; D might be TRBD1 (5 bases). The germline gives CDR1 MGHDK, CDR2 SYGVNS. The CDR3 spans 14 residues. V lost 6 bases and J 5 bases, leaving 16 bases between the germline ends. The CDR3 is CASSSGSGIETQYF. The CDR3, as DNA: TGTGCCAGCAGCTCAGGGTCAGGGATTGAGACCCAGTACTTC.

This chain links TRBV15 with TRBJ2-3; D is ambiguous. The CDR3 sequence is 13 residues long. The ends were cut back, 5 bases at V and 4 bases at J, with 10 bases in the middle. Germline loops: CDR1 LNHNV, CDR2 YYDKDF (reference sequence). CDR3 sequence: CATSPQNADTQYF. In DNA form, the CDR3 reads TGTGCCACCAGCCCTCAAAACGCAGATACGCAGTATTTT.

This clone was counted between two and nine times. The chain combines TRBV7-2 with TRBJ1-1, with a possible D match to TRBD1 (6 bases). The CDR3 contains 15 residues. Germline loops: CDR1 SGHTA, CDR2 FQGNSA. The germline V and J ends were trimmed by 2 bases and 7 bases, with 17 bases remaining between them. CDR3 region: CASSLRQGTLGEAFF. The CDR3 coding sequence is TGTGCCAGCAGCTTAAGGCAGGGGACGTTGGGTGAAGCTTTCTTT.

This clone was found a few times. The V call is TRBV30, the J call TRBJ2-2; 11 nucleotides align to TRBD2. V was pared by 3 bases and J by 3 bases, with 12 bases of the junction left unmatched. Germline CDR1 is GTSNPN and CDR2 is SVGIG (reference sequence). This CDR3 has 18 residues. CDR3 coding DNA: TGTGCCTGGAGCCCTCCCCCCTCTAGCGGGAGGTACACCGGGGAGCTGTTTTTT. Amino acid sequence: CAWSPPPSSGRYTGELFF.

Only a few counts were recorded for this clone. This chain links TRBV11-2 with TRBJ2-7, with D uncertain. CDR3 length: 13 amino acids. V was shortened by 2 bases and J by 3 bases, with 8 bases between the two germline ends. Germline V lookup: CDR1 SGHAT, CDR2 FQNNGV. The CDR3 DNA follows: TGTGCCAGCAGCTTAAACAGCTACTACGAGCAGTACTTC. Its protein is CASSLNSYYEQYF.

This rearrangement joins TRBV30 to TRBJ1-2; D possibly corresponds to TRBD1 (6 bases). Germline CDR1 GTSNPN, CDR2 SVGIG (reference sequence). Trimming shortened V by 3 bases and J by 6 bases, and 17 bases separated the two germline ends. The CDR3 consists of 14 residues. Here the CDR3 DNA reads TGTGCCTGGAGGGCCCCAGGGGTTGTGAATGGCTACACCTTC. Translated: CAWRAPGVVNGYTF.

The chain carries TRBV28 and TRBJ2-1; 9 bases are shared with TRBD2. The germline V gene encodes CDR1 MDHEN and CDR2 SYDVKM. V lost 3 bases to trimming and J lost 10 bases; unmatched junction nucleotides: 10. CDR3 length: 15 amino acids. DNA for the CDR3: TGTGCCAGCAGTTTCGGCGGGAGGGCTGGTTTGGAGCAGTTCTTC. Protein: CASSFGGRAGLEQFF.

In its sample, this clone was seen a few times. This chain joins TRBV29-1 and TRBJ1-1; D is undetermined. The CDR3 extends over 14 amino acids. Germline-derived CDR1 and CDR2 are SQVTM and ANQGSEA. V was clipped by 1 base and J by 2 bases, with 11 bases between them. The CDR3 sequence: CSVEGISGNTEAFF. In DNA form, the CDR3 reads TGCAGCGTTGAAGGAATATCAGGAAACACTGAAGCTTTCTTT. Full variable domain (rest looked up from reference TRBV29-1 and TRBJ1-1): SAVISQKPSRDICQRGTSLTIQCQVDSQVTMMFWYRQQPGQSLTLIATANQGSEATYESGFVIDKFPISRPNLTFSTLTVSNMSPEDSSIYLCSVEGISGNTEAFFGQGTRLTVV.

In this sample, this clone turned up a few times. The DNA of the CDR3 is TGTGCCATCAGTGAAAGAGGGGACAGGGGATACAATGAGCAGTTCTTC. Its protein is CAISERGDRGYNEQFF. The chain links TRBV10-3 to TRBJ2-1; 10 bases line up with TRBD1. Trimming took 3 bases from V and 4 from J; bases not matched to a gene: 6. The CDR3 has 16 residues. Looked up from germline, CDR1 is ENHRY and CDR2 is SYGVKD.

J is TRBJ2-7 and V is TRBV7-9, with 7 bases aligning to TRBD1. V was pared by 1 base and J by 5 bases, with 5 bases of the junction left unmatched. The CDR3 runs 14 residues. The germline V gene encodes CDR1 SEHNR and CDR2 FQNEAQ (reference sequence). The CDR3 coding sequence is TGTGCCAGCAGCTTAGTGGGCAGGGGGAACGAGCAGTACTTC. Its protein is CASSLVGRGNEQYF.

In DNA, the CDR3 is TGCAGTACCGGGACAGGGGACTATGGCTACACCTTC. It specifies CSTGTGDYGYTF. This sequence joins TRBV29-1 and TRBJ1-2; 10 nucleotides line up with TRBD1. The CDR3 has 12 amino acids. Germline values: CDR1 SQVTM, CDR2 ANQGSEA. Full variable domain (outside the CDR3, taken from reference TRBV29-1 and TRBJ1-2): SAVISQKPSRDICQRGTSLTIQCQVDSQVTMMFWYRQQPGQSLTLIATANQGSEATYESGFVIDKFPISRPNLTFSTLTVSNMSPEDSSIYLCSTGTGDYGYTFGSGTRLTVV.

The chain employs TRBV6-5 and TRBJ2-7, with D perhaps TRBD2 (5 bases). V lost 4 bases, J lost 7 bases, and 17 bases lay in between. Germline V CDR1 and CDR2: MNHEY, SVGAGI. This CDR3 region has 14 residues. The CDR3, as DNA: TGTGCCAGCAGTTCCCCCGGCAATCCGGGAGAGCAGTACTTC. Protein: CASSSPGNPGEQYF.

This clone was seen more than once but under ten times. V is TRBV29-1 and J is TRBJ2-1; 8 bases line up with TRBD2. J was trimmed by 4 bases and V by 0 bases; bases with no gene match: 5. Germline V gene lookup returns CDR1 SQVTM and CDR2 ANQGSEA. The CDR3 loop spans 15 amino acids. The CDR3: CSVEEGLGLYNEQFF. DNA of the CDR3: TGCAGCGTTGAAGAGGGACTAGGCTTATACAATGAGCAGTTCTTC.

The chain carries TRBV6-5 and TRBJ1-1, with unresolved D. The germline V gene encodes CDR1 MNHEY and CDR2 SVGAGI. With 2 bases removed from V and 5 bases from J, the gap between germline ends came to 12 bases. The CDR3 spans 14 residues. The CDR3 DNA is TGTGCCAGCAGTTACGCGTGGCTAGGGACTGAAGCTTTCTTT. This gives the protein CASSYAWLGTEAFF.